This T cell receptor (beta chain) came from a study of T cells expressing NK-cell markers. Broader study findings: For six donors, the dominant NKG2C+ clonotypes made up roughly 1.0-7.0% of their CD8+ T cells.

TCRdb re-called the 5' RACE reads; every CDR3 protein appears as one record, without DNA. The sample's table shows roughly 430,000 distinct CDR3 sequences. Worth noting for this clonotype: Its antigen is unknown.

Sample: blood T cells: a sorted CD56 or NKG2C T cell subset, CD4+ or CD8+ T cells, or bulk PBMC T cells (not recorded which). This TCR derives from a woman between 18 and 75 years old in good health.

CDR3 sequence reads: CASSTTGFGNEQFF. V gene TRBV12-3 or TRBV12-4 combines with J gene TRBJ2-1; TCRdb selects TRBD1, and the lack of DNA leaves this call unchecked. The length of the CDR3 is 14 residues.